What follows is one T cell receptor beta chain and its context. A quantity of about 0.45 to 1 ug RNA underwent reverse transcription using random hexamers. TCRdb reprocessed the immunoSEQ multiplex PCR reads with MiXCR, giving one entry per CDR3 protein. In the table there are approximately 230,000 distinct CDR3 sequences, about 93% of which are singletons. This entry belongs to a study of CD8 T cells in Susac syndrome. Sequencing of TCR beta was carried out in blood CD8+ and CD4+ T cells. The multiple sclerosis controls comprised treatment-naive patients whose relapsing-remitting disease was stable or active. The germline V gene has CDR1 SGDLS and CDR2 YYNGEE. The J segment lost 7 bases and the V segment lost 2 bases, leaving 4 bases of the junction unmatched. This CDR3 spans 15 amino acids.

This chain uses TRBV9 with TRBJ2-1, with 12 bases that match TRBD2. The sequence came from a human donor with multiple sclerosis. The material sequenced was CD4+ T cells from PBMCs. The CDR3 nucleotides read TGTGCCAGCAGCGTGACTAGCGGGAGTGGGAATGAGCAGTTCTTC. The encoded protein is CASSVTSGSGNEQFF.